The entry below describes one T cell receptor beta chain. Its target is not known. Libraries were prepared by immunoSEQ multiplex PCR; TCRdb keeps only in-frame clonotypes and omits some of them. This table holds around 10,000 clones, roughly two thirds found once. These data are taken from a study of CD4+ T cells in melanoma. CDR1 and CDR2 from the germline V gene are SGHDT and YYEEEE. Trimming took off 0 bases at V and 5 bases at J, with 15 bases between the two ends. The CDR3 loop spans 16 amino acids. Findings of the study overall: Diverse differentiation states were reported for melanoma neoantigen-specific CD4+ T cells. CD8+ T cell, macrophage and B cell function reportedly correlated with neoantigen-specific CD4+ T cells.

The receptor's source is a human donor with melanoma. The rearrangement uses TRBV5-6 and TRBJ2-1, with TRBD2 as a possible D gene (6 bases). What was sequenced was cells from a culture (not recorded whether cultured in vitro). DNA of the CDR3: TGTGCCAGCAGCTTGGATCTCGGGGGAGTACACAATGAGCAGTTCTTC. Translating gives CASSLDLGGVHNEQFF.